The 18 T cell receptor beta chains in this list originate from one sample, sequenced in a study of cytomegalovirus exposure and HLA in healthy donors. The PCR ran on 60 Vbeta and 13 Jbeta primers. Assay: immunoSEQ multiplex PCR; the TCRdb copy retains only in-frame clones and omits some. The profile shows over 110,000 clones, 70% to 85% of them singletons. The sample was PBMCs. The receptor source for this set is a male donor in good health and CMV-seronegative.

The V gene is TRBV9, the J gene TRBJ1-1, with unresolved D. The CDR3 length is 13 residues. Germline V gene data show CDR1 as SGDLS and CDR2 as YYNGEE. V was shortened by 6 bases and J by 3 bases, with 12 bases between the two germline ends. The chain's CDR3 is CASTPFGDTEAFF. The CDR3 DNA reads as TGTGCCAGCACCCCCTTCGGGGACACTGAAGCTTTCTTT.

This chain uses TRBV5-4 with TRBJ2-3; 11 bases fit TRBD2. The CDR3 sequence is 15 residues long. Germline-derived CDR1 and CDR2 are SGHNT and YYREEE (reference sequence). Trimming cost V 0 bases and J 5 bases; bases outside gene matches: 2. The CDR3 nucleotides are TGTGCCAGCAGCTTGGGACTAGCGGGAATAGATACGCAGTATTTT. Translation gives CASSLGLAGIDTQYF.

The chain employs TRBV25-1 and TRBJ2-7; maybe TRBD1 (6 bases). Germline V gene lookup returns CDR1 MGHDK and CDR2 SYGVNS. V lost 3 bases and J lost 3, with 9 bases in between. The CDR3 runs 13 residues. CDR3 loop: CASSEQGIYEQYF. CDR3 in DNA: TGTGCCAGCAGTGAGCAGGGGATCTACGAGCAGTACTTC.

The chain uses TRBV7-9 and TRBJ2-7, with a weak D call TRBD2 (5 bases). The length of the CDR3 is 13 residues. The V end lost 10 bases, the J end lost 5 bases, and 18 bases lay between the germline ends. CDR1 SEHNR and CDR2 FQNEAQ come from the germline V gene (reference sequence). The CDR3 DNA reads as TGTGCCACGCGAGGGCCTGCAACCGACGAGCAGTACTTC. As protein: CATRGPATDEQYF.

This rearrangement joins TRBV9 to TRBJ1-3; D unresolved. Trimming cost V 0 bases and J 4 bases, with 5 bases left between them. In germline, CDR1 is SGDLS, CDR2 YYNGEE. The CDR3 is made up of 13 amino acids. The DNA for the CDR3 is TGTGCCAGCAGCGTAGCCGCGGGAAACACCATATATTTT. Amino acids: CASSVAAGNTIYF.

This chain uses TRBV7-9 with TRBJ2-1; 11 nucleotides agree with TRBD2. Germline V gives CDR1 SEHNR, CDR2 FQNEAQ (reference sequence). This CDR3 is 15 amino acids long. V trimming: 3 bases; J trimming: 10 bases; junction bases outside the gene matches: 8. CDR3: CASSFPGLAVGEQFF. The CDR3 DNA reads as TGTGCCAGCAGCTTCCCGGGACTAGCGGTAGGGGAGCAGTTCTTC.

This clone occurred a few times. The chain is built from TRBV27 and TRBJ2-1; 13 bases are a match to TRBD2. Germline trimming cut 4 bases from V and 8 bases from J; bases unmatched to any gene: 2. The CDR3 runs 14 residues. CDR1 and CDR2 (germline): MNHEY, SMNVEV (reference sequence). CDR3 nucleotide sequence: TGTGCCAGCAGTTACGGACTAGCGGGAGATGAGCAGTTCTTC. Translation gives CASSYGLAGDEQFF.

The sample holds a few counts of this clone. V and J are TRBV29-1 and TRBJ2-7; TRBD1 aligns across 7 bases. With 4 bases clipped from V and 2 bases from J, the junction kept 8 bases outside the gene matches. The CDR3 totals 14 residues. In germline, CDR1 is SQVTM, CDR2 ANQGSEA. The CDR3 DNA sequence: TGCAGCGTTGGACCTGGGACAGTCCCCTACGAGCAGTACTTC. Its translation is CSVGPGTVPYEQYF.

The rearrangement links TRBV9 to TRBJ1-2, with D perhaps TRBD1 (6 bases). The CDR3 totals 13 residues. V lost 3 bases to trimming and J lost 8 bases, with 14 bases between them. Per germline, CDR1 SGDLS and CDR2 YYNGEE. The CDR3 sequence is CASSATGPGGYTF. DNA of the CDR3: TGTGCCAGCAGCGCGACAGGTCCTGGGGGCTACACCTTC.

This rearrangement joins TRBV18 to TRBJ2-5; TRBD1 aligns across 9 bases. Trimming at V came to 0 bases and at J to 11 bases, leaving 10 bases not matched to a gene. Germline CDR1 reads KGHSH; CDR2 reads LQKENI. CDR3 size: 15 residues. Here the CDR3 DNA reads TGTGCCAGCTCACCACCGTCCCGGGACAGGGCGGAGCAGTACTTC. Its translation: CASSPPSRDRAEQYF.

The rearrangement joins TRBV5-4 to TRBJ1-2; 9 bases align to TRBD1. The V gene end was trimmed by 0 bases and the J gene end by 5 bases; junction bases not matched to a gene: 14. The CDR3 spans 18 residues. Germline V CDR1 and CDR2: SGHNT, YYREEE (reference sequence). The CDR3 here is CASSLVVGETGGFYGYTF. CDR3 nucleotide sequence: TGTGCCAGCAGCTTGGTCGTCGGGGAGACAGGGGGTTTTTATGGCTACACCTTC.

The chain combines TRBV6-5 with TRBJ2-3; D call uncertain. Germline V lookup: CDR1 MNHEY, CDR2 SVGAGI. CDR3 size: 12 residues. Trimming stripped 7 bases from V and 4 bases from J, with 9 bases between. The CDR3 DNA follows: TGTGCCAGCACTAGTGTTGCAGATACGCAGTATTTT. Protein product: CASTSVADTQYF.

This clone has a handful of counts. The CDR3 region has the DNA TGTGCCAGCAGTTTTGGGCAGGGGAGTCAGCCCCAGCATTTT. Translation gives CASSFGQGSQPQHF. The chain uses TRBV28 and TRBJ1-5; D may be TRBD1 (6 bases). Trimming removed 3 bases from V and 6 bases from J, with 12 bases in between. The CDR3 extends over 14 amino acids. Per the germline V gene, CDR1 is MDHEN and CDR2 is SYDVKM.

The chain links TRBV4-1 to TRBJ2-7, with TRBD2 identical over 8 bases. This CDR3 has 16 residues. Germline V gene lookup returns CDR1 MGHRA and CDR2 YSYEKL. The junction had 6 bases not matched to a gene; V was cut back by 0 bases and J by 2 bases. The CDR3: CASSQDKRETTYEQYF. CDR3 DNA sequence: TGCGCCAGCAGCCAAGATAAGCGGGAGACAACCTACGAGCAGTACTTC.

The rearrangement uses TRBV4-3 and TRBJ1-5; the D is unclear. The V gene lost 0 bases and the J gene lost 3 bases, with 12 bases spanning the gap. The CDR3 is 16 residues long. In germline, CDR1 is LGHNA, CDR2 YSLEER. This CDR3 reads CASSQDVTRYNQPQHF. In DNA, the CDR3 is TGCGCCAGCAGCCAAGATGTCACGCGGTACAATCAGCCCCAGCATTTT.

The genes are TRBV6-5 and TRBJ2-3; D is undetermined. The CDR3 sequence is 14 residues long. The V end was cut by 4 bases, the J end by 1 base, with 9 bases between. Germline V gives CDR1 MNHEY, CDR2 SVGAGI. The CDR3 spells CASSFLAGTDTQYF. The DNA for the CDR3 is TGTGCCAGCAGTTTTTTAGCCGGCACAGATACGCAGTATTTT.

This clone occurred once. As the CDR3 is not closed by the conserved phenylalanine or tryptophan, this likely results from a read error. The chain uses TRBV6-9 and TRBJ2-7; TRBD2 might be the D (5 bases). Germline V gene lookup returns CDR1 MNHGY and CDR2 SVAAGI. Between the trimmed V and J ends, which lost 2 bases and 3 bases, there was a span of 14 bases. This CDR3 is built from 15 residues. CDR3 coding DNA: TGTGCCAGCAGTTATACAGTGGACGGGAACTACGAGCAGTACTCC. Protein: CASSYTVDGNYEQYS.

The CDR3 reads CASSQGSGRATPAIYEQYF. DNA for the CDR3: TGCGCCAGCAGCCAAGGAAGCGGGAGGGCGACCCCAGCGATCTACGAGCAGTACTTC. The J gene is TRBJ2-7, the V gene TRBV4-3; 10 bases align to TRBD2. V shed 1 base, J shed 3 bases, and the junction held 15 bases outside the gene matches. Germline V gene lookup returns CDR1 LGHNA and CDR2 YSLEER. The CDR3 totals 19 residues.